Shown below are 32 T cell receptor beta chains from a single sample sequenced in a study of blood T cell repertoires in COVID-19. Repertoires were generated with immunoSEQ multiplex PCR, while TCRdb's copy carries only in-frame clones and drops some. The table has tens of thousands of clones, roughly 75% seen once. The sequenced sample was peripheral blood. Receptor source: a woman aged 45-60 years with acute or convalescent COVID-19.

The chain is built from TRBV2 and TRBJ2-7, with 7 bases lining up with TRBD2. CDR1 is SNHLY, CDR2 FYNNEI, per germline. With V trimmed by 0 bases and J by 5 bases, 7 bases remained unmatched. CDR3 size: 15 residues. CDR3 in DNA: TGTGCCAGCAGTGAAGCGGGGACTATCATCGACGAGCAGTACTTC. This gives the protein CASSEAGTIIDEQYF.

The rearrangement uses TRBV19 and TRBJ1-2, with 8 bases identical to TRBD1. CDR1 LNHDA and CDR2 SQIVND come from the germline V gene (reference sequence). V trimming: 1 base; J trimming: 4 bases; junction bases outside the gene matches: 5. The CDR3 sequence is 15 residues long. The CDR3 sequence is CASSIGDRGGYGYTF. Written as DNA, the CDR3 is TGTGCCAGTAGTATAGGTGACAGGGGCGGCTATGGCTACACCTTC.

For the CDR3, the DNA is TGTGCCAGTAGTGACCCCGGACAGGGCGTTGGAGGCTACACCTTC. This gives the protein CASSDPGQGVGGYTF. The chain links TRBV19 to TRBJ1-2, with 8 bases matching TRBD1. V shed 5 bases and J 8 bases; nucleotides not matched to a gene: 13. Germline CDR1 is LNHDA and CDR2 is SQIVND (reference sequence). This CDR3 region has 15 residues. Supplemented by reference TRBV19 and TRBJ1-2, the full variable domain reads DGGITQSPKYLFRKEGQNVTLSCEQNLNHDAMYWYRQDPGQGLRLIYYSQIVNDFQKGDIAEGYSVSREKKESFPLTVTSAQKNPTAFYLCASSDPGQGVGGYTFGSGTRLTVV.

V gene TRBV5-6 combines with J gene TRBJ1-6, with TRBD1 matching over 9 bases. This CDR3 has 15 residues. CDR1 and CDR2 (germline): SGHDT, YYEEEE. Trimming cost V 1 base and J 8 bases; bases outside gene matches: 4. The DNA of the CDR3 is TGTGCCAGCAGCTTGTGGGACAGGGACTATTCACCCCTCCACTTT. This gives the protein CASSLWDRDYSPLHF.

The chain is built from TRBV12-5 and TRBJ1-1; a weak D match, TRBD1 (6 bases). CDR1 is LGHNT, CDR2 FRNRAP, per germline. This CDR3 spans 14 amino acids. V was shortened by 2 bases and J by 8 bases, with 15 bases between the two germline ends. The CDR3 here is CASGLTGTPREAFF. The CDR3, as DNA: TGTGCTAGTGGTTTGACCGGGACACCTAGGGAAGCTTTCTTT.

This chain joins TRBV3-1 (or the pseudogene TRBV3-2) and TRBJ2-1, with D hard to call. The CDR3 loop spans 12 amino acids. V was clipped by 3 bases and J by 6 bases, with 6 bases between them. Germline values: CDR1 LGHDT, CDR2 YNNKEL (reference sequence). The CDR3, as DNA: TGTGCCAGCAGCCACTCTATCAATGAGCAGTTCTTC. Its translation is CASSHSINEQFF.

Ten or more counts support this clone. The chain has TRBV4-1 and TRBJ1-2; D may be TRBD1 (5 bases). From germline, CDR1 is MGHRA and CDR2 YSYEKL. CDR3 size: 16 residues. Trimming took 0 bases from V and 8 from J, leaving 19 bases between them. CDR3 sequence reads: CASSQDAQSRAWGYTF. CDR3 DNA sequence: TGCGCCAGCAGCCAAGATGCCCAGTCCAGGGCGTGGGGCTACACCTTC.

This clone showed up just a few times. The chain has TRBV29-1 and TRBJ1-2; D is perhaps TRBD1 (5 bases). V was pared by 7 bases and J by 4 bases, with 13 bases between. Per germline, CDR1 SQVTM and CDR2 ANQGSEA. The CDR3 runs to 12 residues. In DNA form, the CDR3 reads TGCAGCGGTGCAGACAGTTCCTATGGCTACACCTTC. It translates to CSGADSSYGYTF.

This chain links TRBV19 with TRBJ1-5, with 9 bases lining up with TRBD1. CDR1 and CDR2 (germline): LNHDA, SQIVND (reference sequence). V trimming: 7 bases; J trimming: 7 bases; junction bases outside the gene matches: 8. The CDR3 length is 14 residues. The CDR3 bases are TGTGCCAGTAACATAGGGACAGGGAGCCAGCCCCAGCATTTT. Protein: CASNIGTGSQPQHF.

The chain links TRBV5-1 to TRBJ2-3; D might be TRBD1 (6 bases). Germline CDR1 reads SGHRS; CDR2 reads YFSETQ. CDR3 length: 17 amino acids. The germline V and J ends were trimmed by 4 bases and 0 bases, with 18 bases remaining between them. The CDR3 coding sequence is TGCGCCAGCAGCCAAAACCTCAGGGGCCCCAGCACAGATACGCAGTATTTT. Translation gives CASSQNLRGPSTDTQYF.

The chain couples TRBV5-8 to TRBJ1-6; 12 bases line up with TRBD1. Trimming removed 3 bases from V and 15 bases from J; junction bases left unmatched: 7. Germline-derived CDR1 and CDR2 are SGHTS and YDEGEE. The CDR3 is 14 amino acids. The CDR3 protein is CASSSGQGATHLHF. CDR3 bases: TGTGCCAGCAGCTCGGGACAGGGGGCAACCCACCTCCACTTT.

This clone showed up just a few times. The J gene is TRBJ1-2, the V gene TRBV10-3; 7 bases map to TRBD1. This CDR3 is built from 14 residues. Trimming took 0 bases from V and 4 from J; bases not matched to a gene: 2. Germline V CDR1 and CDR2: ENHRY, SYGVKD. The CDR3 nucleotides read TGTGCCATCAGTGAGTCCCGGGACAGCTATGGCTACACCTTC. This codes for CAISESRDSYGYTF.

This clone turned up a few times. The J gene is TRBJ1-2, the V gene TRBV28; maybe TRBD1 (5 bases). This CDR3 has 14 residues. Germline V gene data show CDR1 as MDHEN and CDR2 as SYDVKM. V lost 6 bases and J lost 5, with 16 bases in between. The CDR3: CASRYSSGGYGYTF. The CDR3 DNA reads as TGTGCCAGCAGATATTCGAGCGGGGGGTATGGCTACACCTTC.

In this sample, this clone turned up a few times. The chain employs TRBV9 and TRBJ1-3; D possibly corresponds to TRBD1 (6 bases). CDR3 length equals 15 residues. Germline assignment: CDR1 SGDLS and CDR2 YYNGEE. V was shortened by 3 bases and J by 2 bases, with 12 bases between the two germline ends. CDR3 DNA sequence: TGTGCCAGCAGCGCTACAGGGAGTACTGGAAACACCATATATTTT. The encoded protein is CASSATGSTGNTIYF. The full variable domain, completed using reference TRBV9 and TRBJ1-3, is DSGVTQTPKHLITATGQRVTLRCSPRSGDLSVYWYQQSLDQGLQFLIQYYNGEERAKGNILERFSAQQFPDLHSELNLSSLELGDSALYFCASSATGSTGNTIYFGEGSWLTVV.

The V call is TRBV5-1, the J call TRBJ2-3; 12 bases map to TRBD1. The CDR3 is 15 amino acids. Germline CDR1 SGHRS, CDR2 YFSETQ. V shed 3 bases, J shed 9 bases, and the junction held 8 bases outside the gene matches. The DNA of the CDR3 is TGCGCCAGCAGCTCGGGACAGGGGGCGCAGGACACGCAGTATTTT. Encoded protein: CASSSGQGAQDTQYF.

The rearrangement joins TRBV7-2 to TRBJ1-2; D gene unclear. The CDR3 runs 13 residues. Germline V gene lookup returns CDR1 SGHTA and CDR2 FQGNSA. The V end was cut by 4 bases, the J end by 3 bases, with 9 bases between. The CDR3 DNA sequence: TGTGCCAGCAGCTCACAGTCTCACTATGGCTACACCTTC. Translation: CASSSQSHYGYTF.

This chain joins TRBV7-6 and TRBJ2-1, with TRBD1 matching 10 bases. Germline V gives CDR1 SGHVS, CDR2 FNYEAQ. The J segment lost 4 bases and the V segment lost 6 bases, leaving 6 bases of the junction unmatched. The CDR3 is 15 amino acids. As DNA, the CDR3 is TGTGCCAGCAGTTCCCGACAGGGGGCGTACAATGAGCAGTTCTTC. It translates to CASSSRQGAYNEQFF.

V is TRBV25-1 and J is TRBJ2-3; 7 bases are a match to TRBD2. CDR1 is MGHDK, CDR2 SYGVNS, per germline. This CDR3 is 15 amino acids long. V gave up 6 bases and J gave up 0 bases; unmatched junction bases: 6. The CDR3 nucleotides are TGTGCCAGCAGCGAGCGGGGATCTAGCACAGATACGCAGTATTTT. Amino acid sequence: CASSERGSSTDTQYF.

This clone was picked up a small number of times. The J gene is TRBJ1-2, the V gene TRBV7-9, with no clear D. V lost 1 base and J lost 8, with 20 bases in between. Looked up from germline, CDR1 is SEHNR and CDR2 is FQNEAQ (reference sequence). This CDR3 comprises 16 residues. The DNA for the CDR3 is TGTGCCAGCAGCTTAGGGCAGGAGAACCATCGAGGGGGCTACACCTTC. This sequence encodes CASSLGQENHRGGYTF. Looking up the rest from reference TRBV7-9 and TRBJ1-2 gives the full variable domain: DTGVSQNPRHKITKRGQNVTFRCDPISEHNRLYWYRQTLGQGPEFLTYFQNEAQLEKSRLLSDRFSAERPKGSFSTLEIQRTEQGDSAMYLCASSLGQENHRGGYTFGSGTRLTVV.

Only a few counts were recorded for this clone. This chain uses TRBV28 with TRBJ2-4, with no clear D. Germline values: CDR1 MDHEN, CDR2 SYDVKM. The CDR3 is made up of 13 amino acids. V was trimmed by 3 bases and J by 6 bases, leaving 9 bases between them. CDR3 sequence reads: CASSFAARNIQYF. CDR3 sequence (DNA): TGTGCCAGCAGTTTTGCAGCGAGAAACATTCAGTACTTC.

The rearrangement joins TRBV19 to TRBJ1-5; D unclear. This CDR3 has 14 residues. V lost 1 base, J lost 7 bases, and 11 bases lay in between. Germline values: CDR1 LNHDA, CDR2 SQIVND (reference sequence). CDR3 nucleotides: TGTGCCAGTAGTATAGCCAGTCGCGGGCAGCCCCAGCATTTT. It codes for CASSIASRGQPQHF.

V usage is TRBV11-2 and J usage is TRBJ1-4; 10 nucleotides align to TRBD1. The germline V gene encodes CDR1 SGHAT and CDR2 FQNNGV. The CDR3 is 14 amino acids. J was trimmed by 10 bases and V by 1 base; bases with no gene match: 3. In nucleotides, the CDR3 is TGTGCCAGCAGCTTAGGGGACAGGGGCGTAAAACTGTTTTTT. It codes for CASSLGDRGVKLFF.

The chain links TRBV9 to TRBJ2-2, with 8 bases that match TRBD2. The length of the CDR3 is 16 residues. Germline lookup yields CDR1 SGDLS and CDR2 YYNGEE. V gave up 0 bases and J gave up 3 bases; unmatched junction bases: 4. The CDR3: CASSVAGRGDTGELFF. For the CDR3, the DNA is TGTGCCAGCAGCGTAGCTGGGCGGGGGGACACCGGGGAGCTGTTTTTT.

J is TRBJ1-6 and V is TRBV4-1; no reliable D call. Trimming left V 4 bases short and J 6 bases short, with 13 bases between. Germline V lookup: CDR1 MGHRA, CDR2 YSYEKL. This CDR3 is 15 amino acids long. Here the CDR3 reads CASSLLTYSNSPLHF. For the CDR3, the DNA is TGCGCCAGCAGCCTTCTTACATACAGTAATTCACCCCTCCACTTT.

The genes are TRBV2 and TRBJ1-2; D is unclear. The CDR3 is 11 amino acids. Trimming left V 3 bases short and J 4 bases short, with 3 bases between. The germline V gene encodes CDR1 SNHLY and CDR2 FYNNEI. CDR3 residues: CASSDGYGYTF. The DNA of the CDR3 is TGTGCCAGCAGTGACGGCTATGGCTACACCTTC.

The chain's CDR3 is CASSLEGGSNQPQHF. CDR3 nucleotides: TGCGCCAGCAGCTTGGAGGGGGGGAGCAATCAGCCCCAGCATTTT. The chain employs TRBV5-1 and TRBJ1-5; a possible D gene is TRBD1 (6 bases). Germline loops: CDR1 SGHRS, CDR2 YFSETQ. Between the trimmed V and J ends, which lost 0 bases and 1 base, there was a span of 8 bases. This CDR3 has 15 amino acids.

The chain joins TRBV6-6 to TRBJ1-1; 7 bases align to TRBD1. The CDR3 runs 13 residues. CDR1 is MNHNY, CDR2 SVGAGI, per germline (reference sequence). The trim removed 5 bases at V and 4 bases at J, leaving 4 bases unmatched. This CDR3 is CASSPGGGTEAFF. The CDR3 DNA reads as TGTGCCAGCAGTCCAGGGGGAGGCACTGAAGCTTTCTTT.

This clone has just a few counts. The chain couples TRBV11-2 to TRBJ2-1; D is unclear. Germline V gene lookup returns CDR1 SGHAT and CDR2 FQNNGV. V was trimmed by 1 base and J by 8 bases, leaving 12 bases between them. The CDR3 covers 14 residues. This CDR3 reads CASSLVSTFDEQFF. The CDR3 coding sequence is TGTGCCAGCAGCTTAGTATCGACATTCGATGAGCAGTTCTTC.

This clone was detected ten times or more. The CDR3 DNA reads as TGTGCCAGCAGTCGCGCCGGGACAGGGGCGAACACCGGGGAGCTGTTTTTT. Its protein is CASSRAGTGANTGELFF. The chain uses TRBV6-4 and TRBJ2-2, with 10 bases that match TRBD1. V dropped 5 bases and J dropped 0; count of bases not matched to a gene: 6. CDR3 length: 17 residues. The germline CDR1 and CDR2 sequences are MRHNA and SNTAGT.

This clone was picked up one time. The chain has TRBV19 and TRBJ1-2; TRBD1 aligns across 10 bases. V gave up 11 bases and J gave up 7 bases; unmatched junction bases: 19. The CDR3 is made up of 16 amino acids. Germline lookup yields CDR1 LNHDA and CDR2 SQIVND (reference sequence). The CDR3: CASRRGQGIRGGGYTF. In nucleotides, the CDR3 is TGTGCCTCCCGGCGGGGACAGGGGATAAGGGGAGGTGGCTACACCTTC.

The CDR3 loop is CASSWTGGLDPEAFF. For the CDR3, the DNA is TGTGCCAGCAGCTGGACAGGGGGCCTTGACCCTGAAGCTTTCTTT. The chain carries TRBV5-6 and TRBJ1-1, with TRBD1 identical over 11 bases. Trimming cost V 3 bases and J 6 bases; bases outside gene matches: 7. The length of the CDR3 is 15 residues. In germline, CDR1 is SGHDT, CDR2 YYEEEE. The whole variable domain, remainder taken from reference TRBV5-6 and TRBJ1-1, is DAGVTQSPTHLIKTRGQQVTLRCSPKSGHDTVSWYQQALGQGPQFIFQYYEEEERQRGNFPDRFSGHQFPNYSSELNVNALLLGDSALYLCASSWTGGLDPEAFFGQGTRLTVV.

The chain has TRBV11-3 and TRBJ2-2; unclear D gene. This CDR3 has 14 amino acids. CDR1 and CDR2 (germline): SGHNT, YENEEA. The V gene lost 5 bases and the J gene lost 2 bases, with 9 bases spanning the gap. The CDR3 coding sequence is TGTGCCAGCAGCGCAGGCGATAACACCGGGGAGCTGTTTTTT. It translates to CASSAGDNTGELFF. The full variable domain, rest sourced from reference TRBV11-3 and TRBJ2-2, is EAGVVQSPRYKIIEKKQPVAFWCNPISGHNTLYWYLQNLGQGPELLIRYENEEAVDDSQLPKDRFSAERLKGVDSTLKIQPAELGDSAVYLCASSAGDNTGELFFGEGSRLTVL.